A selection of T cell receptor beta chains follows, all from one sample in a study of T cell repertoires in cytomegalovirus infection. These receptors lack a known antigen. TCRdb analysed the reads with MiXCR anew, one entry per CDR3 protein. The repertoire consists of around 540,000 distinct CDR3 sequences, with 30% to 35% occurring once and the leading ten covering under 20%. Sequences were derived from cultured PBMCs, sampled from culture after CMV antigen stimulation. The receptors here all came from a human donor in good health (CMV status not recorded). Some clones in this sample may be carry-over from other donors' samples. Both conserved end residues are part of each CDR3. The D gene is left open where the match is weak. A row's size may be missing; if present it is once, few, many or a size class.

TRBJ2-1,TRBD2,NA,TRBV5-1,TGCGCCAGCAGCAGGACTAGCGACTACAATGAGCAGTTCTTC,CASSRTSDYNEQFF
TRBJ1-5,TRBD1,NA,TRBV28,TGTGCCAGCCGGACAGGGGGGAGCAATCAGCCCCAGCATTTT,CASRTGGSNQPQHF
TRBJ1-2,NA,few,TRBV25-1,TGTGCCAGCTCCGGCGCGGGGTTGGACTATGGCTACACCTTC,CASSGAGLDYGYTF
TRBJ1-5,NA,NA,TRBV27,TGTGCCAGCAGTTTAAAGGGCACCAATCAGCCCCAGCATTTT,CASSLKGTNQPQHF
TRBJ1-1,NA,few,TRBV10-2,TGCGCCAGCAGAAAGGAGTCCATGAACACTGAAGCTTTCTTT,CASRKESMNTEAFF
TRBJ2-1,NA,few,TRBV19,TGTGCCGTCAGGGGTGGTGAGCAGTTCTTC,CAVRGGEQFF
TRBJ2-3,NA,NA,TRBV28,TGTGACAGTACCCCAGGAAACACAGATACGCAGTATTTT,CDSTPGNTDTQYF
TRBJ2-3,TRBD2,NA,TRBV12-3/TRBV12-4,TGTGCCAGCAGTTTCCTAACTAGCGGGAGAACAGATACGCAGTATTTT,CASSFLTSGRTDTQYF
TRBJ1-2,TRBD1,NA,TRBV19,TGTGCCAGTAGTATCCGACAGGGAGCGGATGGCTACACCTTC,CASSIRQGADGYTF
TRBJ2-1,TRBD2,NA,TRBV20-1,TGCAGTGCTAGAGGCCCTACTAGCGGGAGCGGCGATGAGCAGTTCTTC,CSARGPTSGSGDEQFF
TRBJ2-1,NA,NA,TRBV27,TGTGCCAGCACCCCGCCGGGAAGGAGTCATGAGCAGTTCTTC,CASTPPGRSHEQFF
TRBJ2-1,NA,NA,TRBV7-7,TGTGCCAGCAGCCAGAATCTGACAGGGCGGGAGTACAATGAGCAGTTCTTC,CASSQNLTGREYNEQFF
TRBJ2-7,TRBD2,NA,TRBV18,TGTGCCAGCTCACCGGGGACTAGCGGCGAGCAGTACTTC,CASSPGTSGEQYF
TRBJ1-1,NA,few,TRBV7-2,TGTGCCAGCAGCCCCCACCGGAGCGGCACTGAAGCTTTCTTT,CASSPHRSGTEAFF
TRBJ2-1,NA,many,TRBV12-3/TRBV12-4,TGTGCCAGCATGTTTATCTCCTACAATGAGCAGTTCTTC,CASMFISYNEQFF
TRBJ2-3,TRBD2,many,TRBV6-2/TRBV6-3,TGTGCCAGCAGTCGTCCGTCTACTATAGCGGGCATCACAGATACGCAGTATTTT,CASSRPSTIAGITDTQYF
TRBJ1-5,NA,few,TRBV6-2/TRBV6-3,TGTGCCAGCACGCAGGGCCGCAATCAGCCCCAGCATTTT,CASTQGRNQPQHF
TRBJ2-1,NA,many,TRBV7-9,TGTGCCAGCAGCTTAGCCGCTTTAGGCTACAATGAGCATTTCTTC,CASSLAALGYNEHFF
TRBJ2-2,NA,few,TRBV4-3,TGCGCCAGCAGCCAAGATTCAAGAGCCGGGGAGCTGTTTTTT,CASSQDSRAGELFF
TRBJ1-2,NA,NA,TRBV5-1,TGCGCCAGCGATATTGGGGACAACTCTCCGGGCGGCTACACCTTC,CASDIGDNSPGGYTF
TRBJ1-3,NA,NA,TRBV27,TGTGCCAGCAGTAATCTCCTCTCTGGAAACACCATATATTTT,CASSNLLSGNTIYF
TRBJ2-7,TRBD2,many,TRBV6-1,TGTGCCAGCAGCGAGGGCATAGCGGGGGAGCAGTACTTC,CASSEGIAGEQYF
TRBJ2-2,TRBD1,many,TRBV11-3,TGTGCCAGCAGCCCCGGACAGGGGGCCCGGTCCGGGGAGCTGTTTTTT,CASSPGQGARSGELFF
TRBJ2-1,TRBD2,few,TRBV25-1,TGTGCCAGCAGTAGTCTAGCGGGTAAAAGCTCCTACAATGAGCAGTTCTTC,CASSSLAGKSSYNEQFF
TRBJ1-2,TRBD1,NA,TRBV5-4,TGTGCCAGCAGCTTGGGGACAGGGAGCGACGGCTATGGCTACACCTTC,CASSLGTGSDGYGYTF
TRBJ1-2,NA,few,TRBV24-1,TGTGCCACCAGTGATTTCTCGGCAGGGTCCTATGGCTACACCTTC,CATSDFSAGSYGYTF
TRBJ1-1,TRBD1,few,TRBV11-2,TGTGCCAGCAGCTTAGTGGCAGGGGGCTTTAACACTGAAGCTTTCTTT,CASSLVAGGFNTEAFF
TRBJ2-2,NA,NA,TRBV7-8,TGTGCCAGCAGCTTAGGGACAGTGACCGGGGAGCTGTTTTTT,CASSLGTVTGELFF
TRBJ1-5,NA,few,TRBV7-6,TGTGCCAGCAGCCCAGGGGTGATGGAGCAGCCCCAGCATTTT,CASSPGVMEQPQHF
TRBJ2-3,TRBD1,many,TRBV7-2,TGTGCCAGCAGCTTAGGTATCGGGACAGGGGACGGCACAGATACGCAGTATTTT,CASSLGIGTGDGTDTQYF
TRBJ2-1,TRBD2,few,TRBV27,TGTGCCAGCAGTCCCGGGACTAGCGGGTACCATGAGCAGTTCTTC,CASSPGTSGYHEQFF
TRBJ2-1,NA,NA,TRBV4-3,TGCGCCAGCAGCCAACATCTACAAAGCTCCTACAATGAGCAGTTCTTC,CASSQHLQSSYNEQFF
TRBJ2-3,NA,many,TRBV7-2,TGTGCCAGCAGCACGGACGGGGGTTCAGATACGCAGTATTTT,CASSTDGGSDTQYF
TRBJ2-3,NA,few,TRBV7-2,TGTGCCAGCAGCTTAGACTTCGGCACAGATACGCAGTATTTT,CASSLDFGTDTQYF
TRBJ1-2,TRBD1,few,TRBV20-1,TGCAGTGCTAACTACAGGGGGCACGACTATGGCTACACCTTC,CSANYRGHDYGYTF
TRBJ2-7,NA,NA,TRBV28,TGTGCCAGCAGTAACAGGCTGACCTACGAGCAGTACTTC,CASSNRLTYEQYF
TRBJ2-6,NA,NA,TRBV28,TGTGCCAGCAGTTTCGGACGGACTGGGGCCAACGTCCTGACTTTC,CASSFGRTGANVLTF
TRBJ1-2,NA,NA,TRBV7-3,TGTGCCAGCAGCCCGACAGCAACCTATGGCTACACCTTC,CASSPTATYGYTF
TRBJ1-3,NA,NA,TRBV28,TGTGCCAGCAGTTCCACCCCAATGGTCAGCTCTGGAAACACCATATATTTT,CASSSTPMVSSGNTIYF
TRBJ1-1,NA,NA,TRBV25-1,TGTGCCAGCAGTGTTCTTGGGGCAGGGGACACTGAAGCTTTCTTT,CASSVLGAGDTEAFF
TRBJ1-1,NA,many,TRBV7-9,TGTGCCAGCAGCTCGACAGCGATGAACACTGAAGCTTTCTTT,CASSSTAMNTEAFF
TRBJ2-1,NA,NA,TRBV11-2,TGTGCCAGCAGCTTAGAGACCCTCAATGAGCAGTTCTTC,CASSLETLNEQFF
TRBJ2-3,NA,few,TRBV7-6,TGTGCCAGCAGCTCAACCATAGAGGATACGCAGTATTTT,CASSSTIEDTQYF
TRBJ2-2,NA,NA,TRBV7-3,TGTGCCAGCGGGAAAAACACCGGGGAGCTGTTTTTT,CASGKNTGELFF
TRBJ2-1,NA,many,TRBV7-2,TGTGCCAGCAGCTCAGAAATACTTGTAAATGAGCAGTTCTTC,CASSSEILVNEQFF
TRBJ1-1,TRBD1,NA,TRBV5-3,TGTGCCAGCAGAATGGGACAGCAGAACACTGAAGCTTTCTTT,CASRMGQQNTEAFF
TRBJ2-7,TRBD1,NA,TRBV28,TGTGCCAGCAGTCTCCCGGGACAGGGCCCAAGCTCCTACGAGCAGTACTTC,CASSLPGQGPSSYEQYF
TRBJ1-2,NA,few,TRBV19,TGTGCCAGTAGTATAAATTCGGTCACCTATGGCTACACCTTC,CASSINSVTYGYTF
TRBJ1-5,NA,many,TRBV7-2,TGTGCCAGCAGCTTAGGGCGAGAGCAGCCCCAGCATTTT,CASSLGREQPQHF
TRBJ1-1,NA,NA,TRBV11-3,TGTGCCAGCAGCTTATATGTGGGCCCGAACACTGAAGCTTTCTTT,CASSLYVGPNTEAFF
TRBJ2-5,NA,NA,TRBV12-3/TRBV12-4,TGTGCCAGCGGTAGAGGGATCCAAGAGACCCAGTACTTC,CASGRGIQETQYF
TRBJ2-4,NA,NA,TRBV20-1,TGCAGTGCTAGGGGGCCCCTAGCCAAAAACATTCAGTACTTC,CSARGPLAKNIQYF
TRBJ2-2,NA,few,TRBV18,TGTGCCAGCTCACCCCTATTCGGTTCCAACACCGGGGAGCTGTTTTTT,CASSPLFGSNTGELFF
TRBJ1-5,NA,many,TRBV7-2,TGTGCCAGCAGCTTATACCAGGGAGGCAATCAGCCCCAGCATTTT,CASSLYQGGNQPQHF